These 18 T cell receptor beta chains were all obtained from the same sample, sequenced in a study of blood T cell repertoires in COVID-19. The table came from immunoSEQ multiplex PCR; TCRdb's copy has only in-frame clones and leaves some out. The sample holds hundreds of thousands of clones, about 90% seen once. Sequencing input: peripheral blood. The receptors come from a woman in her thirties or forties with COVID-19, enrolled during active disease.

The chain employs TRBV28 and TRBJ1-2; D gene unclear. From germline, CDR1 is MDHEN and CDR2 SYDVKM. V lost 3 bases and J lost 5, with 16 bases in between. This CDR3 has 15 residues. The CDR3 sequence is CASSLLGPGGYGYTF. The DNA of the CDR3 is TGTGCCAGCAGTTTGTTAGGGCCCGGAGGGTATGGCTACACCTTC.

This clone was counted once. The identical CDR3 is also encoded by other nucleotide sequences in the sample. The rearrangement links TRBV7-2 to TRBJ1-2, with D unclear. There are 16 residues in the CDR3. The V end lost 1 base, the J end lost 0 bases, and 12 bases lay between the germline ends. Germline loops: CDR1 SGHTA, CDR2 FQGNSA. The CDR3 is CASSLGFRETNYGYTF. The CDR3 coding sequence is TGTGCCAGCAGCTTAGGTTTTCGGGAAACTAACTATGGCTACACCTTC.

V and J are TRBV19 and TRBJ2-3; D is unclear. The CDR3 totals 15 residues. V was pared by 5 bases and J by 0 bases, with 12 bases between. Germline values: CDR1 LNHDA, CDR2 SQIVND (reference sequence). The CDR3 region is CASSRGSFSTDTQYF. The CDR3 nucleotides read TGTGCCAGTAGTCGAGGTTCTTTTAGCACAGATACGCAGTATTTT. The entire variable domain, with the rest obtained from reference TRBV19 and TRBJ2-3, is as follows: DGGITQSPKYLFRKEGQNVTLSCEQNLNHDAMYWYRQDPGQGLRLIYYSQIVNDFQKGDIAEGYSVSREKKESFPLTVTSAQKNPTAFYLCASSRGSFSTDTQYFGPGTRLTVL.

CDR3 nucleotides: TGTGCCAGCAGATTGACAGGGTATACTGAAGCTTTCTTT. This sequence encodes CASRLTGYTEAFF. The V and J genes are TRBV28 and TRBJ1-1; 7 bases agree with TRBD1. With V trimmed by 6 bases and J by 5 bases, 6 bases remained unmatched. CDR3 length: 13 residues. From germline, CDR1 is MDHEN and CDR2 SYDVKM.

J is TRBJ2-3 and V is TRBV4-3; no definite D call. The CDR3 runs to 15 residues. The germline V and J ends were trimmed by 2 bases and 3 bases, with 12 bases remaining between them. Germline V gives CDR1 LGHNA, CDR2 YSLEER. CDR3 loop: CASSQQWPDTDTQYF. The CDR3 DNA reads TGCGCCAGCAGCCAACAATGGCCAGATACAGATACGCAGTATTTT.

The chain uses TRBV27 and TRBJ1-2; D might be TRBD1 (5 bases). The germline V gene has CDR1 MNHEY and CDR2 SMNVEV (reference sequence). The ends were cut back, 10 bases at V and 8 bases at J, with 20 bases in the middle. The CDR3 is made up of 13 amino acids. In nucleotides, the CDR3 is TGTGCCACCCAGCGGGGCCAGGGTGACGGCTACACCTTC. It translates to CATQRGQGDGYTF.

This chain uses TRBV7-9 with TRBJ1-2; 7 nucleotides line up with TRBD1. Germline V gene lookup returns CDR1 SEHNR and CDR2 FQNEAQ (reference sequence). CDR3 length: 15 amino acids. The V and J ends lost 4 bases and 5 bases, in that order; junction bases with no gene match: 10. The CDR3 protein is CASSSGQVGKYGYTF. CDR3 nucleotide sequence: TGTGCCAGCAGCTCAGGACAGGTTGGAAAGTATGGCTACACCTTC.

The chain recombines TRBV6-2 or TRBV6-3 with TRBJ1-2; D is undetermined. Trimming stripped 4 bases from V and 8 bases from J, with 8 bases between. Germline V CDR1 and CDR2: MNHEY, SVGEGT. The CDR3 extends over 11 amino acids. This CDR3 reads CASSFPEGYTF. The CDR3 region has the DNA TGTGCCAGCAGTTTCCCGGAGGGCTACACCTTC.

The rearrangement uses TRBV28 and TRBJ2-7; a possible D gene is TRBD2 (6 bases). The length of the CDR3 is 16 residues. In germline, CDR1 is MDHEN, CDR2 SYDVKM. The V end was cut by 7 bases, the J end by 4 bases, with 23 bases between. The CDR3, as DNA: TGTGCCAGCACCGTTGGGAGAGGGCGGGGTAGATACGAGCAGTACTTC. The encoded protein is CASTVGRGRGRYEQYF.

The chain uses TRBV3-1 (or the pseudogene TRBV3-2) and TRBJ1-1; tentative D call: TRBD1 (6 bases). Germline assignment: CDR1 LGHDT and CDR2 YNNKEL (reference sequence). The germline V and J ends were trimmed by 5 bases and 3 bases, with 22 bases remaining between them. The CDR3 consists of 17 residues. The CDR3 protein is CASSASKMGGLYTEAFF. CDR3 coding DNA: TGTGCCAGCAGCGCCAGTAAAATGGGGGGGCTTTACACTGAAGCTTTCTTT.

The chain has TRBV19 and TRBJ2-5; tentatively, D is TRBD2 (8 bases). CDR3 size: 16 residues. V lost 4 bases to trimming and J lost 5 bases, with 20 bases between them. Per the germline V gene, CDR1 is LNHDA and CDR2 is SQIVND (reference sequence). For the CDR3, the DNA is TGTGCCAGTAGTACCACCGGGAGGGGGCTCGGGGAGACCCAGTACTTC. As protein: CASSTTGRGLGETQYF.

The chain carries TRBV14 and TRBJ1-2; 8 nucleotides line up with TRBD1. The CDR3 sequence is 18 residues long. Trimming removed 5 bases from V and 2 bases from J; junction bases left unmatched: 16. Germline CDR1 and CDR2: SGHDN and FVKESK. The CDR3 here is CASSKLIYPGQENYGYTF. CDR3 DNA: TGTGCCAGCAGCAAGTTGATTTACCCGGGACAGGAGAACTATGGCTACACCTTC.

J is TRBJ2-1 and V is TRBV4-3; TRBD2 matches 11 bases. Per germline, CDR1 LGHNA and CDR2 YSLEER. V was clipped by 2 bases and J by 7 bases; unmatched bases: 4. The CDR3 has 15 amino acids. CDR3 nucleotides: TGCGCCAGCAGCCAATTAGCGGGAGGGCCGAATGAGCAGTTCTTC. Protein sequence: CASSQLAGGPNEQFF.

This chain joins TRBV30 and TRBJ2-1, with 8 bases fitting TRBD2. The CDR3 length is 13 residues. J was trimmed by 4 bases and V by 6 bases; bases with no gene match: 5. Germline V gene lookup returns CDR1 GTSNPN and CDR2 SVGIG (reference sequence). The CDR3 nucleotides are TGTGCCTGTACCGCGGGGGGTTACAATGAGCAGTTCTTC. This codes for CACTAGGYNEQFF. The full variable domain, in which reference TRBV30 and TRBJ2-1 provide the parts outside the CDR3, is SQTIHQWPATLVQPVGSPLSLECTVEGTSNPNLYWYRQAAGRGLQLLFYSVGIGQISSEVPQNLSASRPQDRQFILSSKKLLLSDSGFYLCACTAGGYNEQFFGPGTRLTVL.

The CDR3 sequence: CASSLTSGRAYNEQFF. The CDR3, as DNA: TGTGCCAGCAGCTTAACTAGCGGGAGGGCCTACAATGAGCAGTTCTTC. J is TRBJ2-1 and V is TRBV7-3, with 11 bases aligning to TRBD2. The V and J ends lost 0 bases and 2 bases, in that order; junction bases with no gene match: 0. CDR3 length: 16 amino acids. The germline V gene encodes CDR1 SGHTA and CDR2 FQGTGA.

V gene TRBV7-2 combines with J gene TRBJ2-7, with 9 bases identical to TRBD1. This CDR3 has 16 residues. Germline CDR1 and CDR2: SGHTA and FQGNSA. V lost 5 bases and J lost 6; bases outside the gene matches: 14. The CDR3 region is CASSTDGTGSYVEQYF. DNA for the CDR3: TGTGCCAGCAGCACAGACGGGACAGGGAGTTACGTCGAGCAGTACTTC.

The chain employs TRBV19 and TRBJ1-5, with a weak D call TRBD1 (6 bases). Germline V gene sequence: CDR1 LNHDA, CDR2 SQIVND (reference sequence). The CDR3 covers 15 residues. V was pared by 8 bases and J by 9 bases, with 23 bases between. CDR3 bases: TGTGCCAGTGATGCTTTGGGGGGGGCCGTTTGGCCCCAGCATTTT. The encoded protein is CASDALGGAVWPQHF.

V usage is TRBV6-6 and J usage is TRBJ2-7, with D possibly TRBD1 on 5 matching bases. V was trimmed by 7 bases and J by 2 bases, leaving 18 bases between them. The CDR3 extends over 15 amino acids. Germline V CDR1 and CDR2: MNHNY, SVGAGI (reference sequence). The CDR3 nucleotides are TGTGCCAGCACCGACCCTAAGTCAGGGACCTACGAGCAGTACTTC. Protein: CASTDPKSGTYEQYF.